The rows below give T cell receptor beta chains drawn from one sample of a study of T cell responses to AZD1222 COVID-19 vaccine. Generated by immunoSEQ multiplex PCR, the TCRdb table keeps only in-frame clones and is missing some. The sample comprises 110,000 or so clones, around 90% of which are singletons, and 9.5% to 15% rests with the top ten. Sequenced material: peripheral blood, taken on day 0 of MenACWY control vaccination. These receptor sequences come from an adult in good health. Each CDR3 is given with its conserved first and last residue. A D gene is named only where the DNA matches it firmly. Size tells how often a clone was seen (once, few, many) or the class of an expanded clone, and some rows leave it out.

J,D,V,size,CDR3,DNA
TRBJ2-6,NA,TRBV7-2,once,CASSLAGGSGANVLTF,TGTGCCAGCAGCTTAGCAGGGGGGTCTGGGGCCAACGTCCTGACTTTC
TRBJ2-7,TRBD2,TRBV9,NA,CASSPSGSGVREQYF,TGTGCCAGCAGCCCTAGCGGTAGCGGGGTTCGGGAGCAGTACTTC
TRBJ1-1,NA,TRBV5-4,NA,CASSLNPGDYSQAFF,TGTGCCAGCAGCTTGAATCCAGGGGACTATTCGCAAGCTTTCTTT
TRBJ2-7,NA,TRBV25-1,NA,CASSVFYEQYF,TGTGCCAGCAGTGTTTTCTACGAGCAGTACTTC
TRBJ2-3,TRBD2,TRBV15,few,CATKTGGGATDTQYF,TGTGCCACCAAAACCGGCGGGGGGGCAACAGATACGCAGTATTTT
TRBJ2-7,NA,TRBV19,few,CASSTGLGYEQYF,TGTGCCAGTAGTACGGGACTCGGATACGAGCAGTACTTC
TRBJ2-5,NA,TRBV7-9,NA,CASSLVGETQYF,TGTGCCAGCAGCTTAGTCGGCGAGACCCAGTACTTC
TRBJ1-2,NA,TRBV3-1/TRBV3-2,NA,CASSQGSWQGGSGYTF,TGTGCCAGCAGCCAAGGATCGTGGCAGGGAGGAAGTGGCTACACCTTC
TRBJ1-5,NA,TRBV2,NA,CASSGVQGNQPQHF,TGTGCCAGCAGTGGGGTCCAGGGCAATCAGCCCCAGCATTTT
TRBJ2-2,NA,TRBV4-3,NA,CASSQDQANTGELFF,TGCGCCAGCAGCCAAGATCAAGCGAACACCGGGGAGCTGTTTTTT
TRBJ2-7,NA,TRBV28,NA,CASSPPTLAGEQYF,TGTGCCAGCAGTCCCCCCACATTGGCGGGCGAGCAGTACTTC
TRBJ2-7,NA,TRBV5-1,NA,CASSLGDNDEQYF,TGCGCCAGCAGCTTGGGTGACAACGACGAGCAGTACTTC
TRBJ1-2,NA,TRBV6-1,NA,CASSESGSGRREGYTF,TGTGCCAGCAGTGAATCCGGCTCGGGGAGGAGGGAAGGCTACACCTTC